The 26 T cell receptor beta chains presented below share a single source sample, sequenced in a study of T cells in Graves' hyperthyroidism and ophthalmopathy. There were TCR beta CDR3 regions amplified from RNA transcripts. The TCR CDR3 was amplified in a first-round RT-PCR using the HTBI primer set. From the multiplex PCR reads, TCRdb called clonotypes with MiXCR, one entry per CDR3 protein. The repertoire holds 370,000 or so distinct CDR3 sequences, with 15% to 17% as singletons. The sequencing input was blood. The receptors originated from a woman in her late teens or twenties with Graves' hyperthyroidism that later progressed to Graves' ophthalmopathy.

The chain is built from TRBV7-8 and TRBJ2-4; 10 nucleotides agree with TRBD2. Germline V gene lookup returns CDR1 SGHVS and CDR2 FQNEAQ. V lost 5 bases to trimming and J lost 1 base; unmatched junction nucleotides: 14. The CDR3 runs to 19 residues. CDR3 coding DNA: TGTGCCAGCAGCCCTCCGGGACTAGCGCCGGAGGGCGCCAAAAACATTCAGTACTTC. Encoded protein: CASSPPGLAPEGAKNIQYF.

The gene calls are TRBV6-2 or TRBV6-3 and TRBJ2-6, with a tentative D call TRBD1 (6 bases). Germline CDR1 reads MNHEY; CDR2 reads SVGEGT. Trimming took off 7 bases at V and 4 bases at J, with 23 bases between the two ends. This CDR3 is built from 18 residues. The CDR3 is CASTLPRGRARGANVLTF. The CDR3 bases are TGTGCCAGCACATTACCCAGGGGTCGGGCGCGAGGGGCCAACGTCCTGACTTTC.

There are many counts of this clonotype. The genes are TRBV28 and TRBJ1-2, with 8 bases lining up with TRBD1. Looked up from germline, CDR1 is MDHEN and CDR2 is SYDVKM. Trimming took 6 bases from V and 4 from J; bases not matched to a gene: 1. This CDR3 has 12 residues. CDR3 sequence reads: CASRGQVYGYTF. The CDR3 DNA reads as TGTGCCAGCAGGGGACAGGTCTATGGCTACACCTTC.

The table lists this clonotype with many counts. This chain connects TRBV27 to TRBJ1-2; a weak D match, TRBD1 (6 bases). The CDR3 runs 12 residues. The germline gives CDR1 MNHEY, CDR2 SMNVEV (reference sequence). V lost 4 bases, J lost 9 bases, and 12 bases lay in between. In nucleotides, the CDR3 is TGTGCCAGCAGTTCAGGACAGCCTCGCTACACCTTC. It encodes CASSSGQPRYTF.

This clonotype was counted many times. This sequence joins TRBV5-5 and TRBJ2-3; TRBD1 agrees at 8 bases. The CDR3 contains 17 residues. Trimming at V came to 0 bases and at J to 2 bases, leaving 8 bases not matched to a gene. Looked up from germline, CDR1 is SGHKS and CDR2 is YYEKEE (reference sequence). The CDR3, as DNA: TGTGCCAGCAGCTTGGCAGGTCGGACAGGGATCACAGATACGCAGTATTTT. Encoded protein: CASSLAGRTGITDTQYF.

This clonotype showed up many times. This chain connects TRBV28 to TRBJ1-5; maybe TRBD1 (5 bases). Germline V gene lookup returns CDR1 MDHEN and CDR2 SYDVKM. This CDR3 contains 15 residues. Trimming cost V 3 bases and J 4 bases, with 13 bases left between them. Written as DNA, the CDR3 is TGTGCCAGCAGTTTCTGGCAGGGTGGAAATCAGCCCCAGCATTTT. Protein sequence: CASSFWQGGNQPQHF. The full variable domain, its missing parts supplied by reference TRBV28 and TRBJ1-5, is DVKVTQSSRYLVKRTGEKVFLECVQDMDHENMFWYRQDPGLGLRLIYFSYDVKMKEKGDIPEGYSVSREKKERFSLILESASTNQTSMYLCASSFWQGGNQPQHFGDGTRLSIL.

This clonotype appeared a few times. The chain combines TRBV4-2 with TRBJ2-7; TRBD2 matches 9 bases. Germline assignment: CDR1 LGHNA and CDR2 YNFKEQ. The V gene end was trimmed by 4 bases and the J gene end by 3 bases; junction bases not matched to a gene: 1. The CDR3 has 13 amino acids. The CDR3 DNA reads TGTGCCAGCAGCCCAGCGGGAGGCTACGAGCAGTACTTC. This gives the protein CASSPAGGYEQYF.

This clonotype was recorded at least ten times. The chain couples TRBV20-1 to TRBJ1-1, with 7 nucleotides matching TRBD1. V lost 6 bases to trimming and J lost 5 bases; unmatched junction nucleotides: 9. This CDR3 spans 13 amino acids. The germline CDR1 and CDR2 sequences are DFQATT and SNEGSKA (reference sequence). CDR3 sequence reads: CSAGRQGRTEAFF. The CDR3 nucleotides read TGCAGTGCCGGAAGACAGGGTCGGACTGAAGCTTTCTTT.

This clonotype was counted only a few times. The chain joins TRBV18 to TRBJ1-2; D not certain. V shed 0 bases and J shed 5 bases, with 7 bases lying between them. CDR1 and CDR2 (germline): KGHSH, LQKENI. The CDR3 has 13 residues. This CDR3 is CASSPPGFYGYTF. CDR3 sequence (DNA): TGTGCCAGCTCACCACCGGGTTTTTATGGCTACACCTTC.

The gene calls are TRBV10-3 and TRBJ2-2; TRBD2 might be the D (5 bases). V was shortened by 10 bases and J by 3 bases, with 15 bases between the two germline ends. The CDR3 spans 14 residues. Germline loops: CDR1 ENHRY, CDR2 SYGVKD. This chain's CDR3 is CAKRPELDTGELFF. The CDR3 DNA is TGTGCCAAGAGACCAGAACTAGACACCGGGGAGCTGTTTTTT.

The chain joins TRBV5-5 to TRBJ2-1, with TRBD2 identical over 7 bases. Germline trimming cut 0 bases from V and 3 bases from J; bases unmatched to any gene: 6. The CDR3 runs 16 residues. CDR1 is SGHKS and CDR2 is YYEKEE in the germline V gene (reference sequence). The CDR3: CASSLGAAGNYNEQFF. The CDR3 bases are TGTGCCAGCAGCTTGGGTGCAGCGGGAAACTACAATGAGCAGTTCTTC.

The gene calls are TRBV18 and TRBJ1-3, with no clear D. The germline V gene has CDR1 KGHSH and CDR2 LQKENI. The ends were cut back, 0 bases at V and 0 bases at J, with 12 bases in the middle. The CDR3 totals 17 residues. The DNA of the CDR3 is TGTGCCAGCTCACCACCGGAGGAACGGAGCTCTGGAAACACCATATATTTT. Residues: CASSPPEERSSGNTIYF. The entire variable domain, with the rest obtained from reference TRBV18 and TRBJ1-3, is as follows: NAGVMQNPRHLVRRRGQEARLRCSPMKGHSHVYWYRQLPEEGLKFMVYLQKENIIDESGMPKERFSAEFPKEGPSILRIQQVVRGDSAAYFCASSPPEERSSGNTIYFGEGSWLTVV.

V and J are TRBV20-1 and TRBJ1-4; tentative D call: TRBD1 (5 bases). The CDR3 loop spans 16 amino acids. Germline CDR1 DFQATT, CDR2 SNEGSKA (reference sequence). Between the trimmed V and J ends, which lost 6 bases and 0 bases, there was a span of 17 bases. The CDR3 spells CSALRIPGATNEKLFF. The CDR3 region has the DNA TGCAGTGCCCTGAGAATACCGGGGGCAACTAATGAAAAACTGTTTTTT.

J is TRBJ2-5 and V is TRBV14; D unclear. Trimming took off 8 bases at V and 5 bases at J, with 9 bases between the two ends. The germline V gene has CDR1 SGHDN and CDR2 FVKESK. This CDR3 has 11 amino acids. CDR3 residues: CASCLGETQYF. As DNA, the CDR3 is TGTGCCAGCTGCCTCGGGGAGACCCAGTACTTC.

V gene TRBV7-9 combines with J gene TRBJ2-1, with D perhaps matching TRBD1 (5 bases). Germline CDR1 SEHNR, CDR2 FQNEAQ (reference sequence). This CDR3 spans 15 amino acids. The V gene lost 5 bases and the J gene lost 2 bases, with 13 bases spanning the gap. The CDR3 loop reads CASSHDRYTYNEQFF. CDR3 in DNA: TGTGCCAGCAGCCACGACAGATATACCTACAATGAGCAGTTCTTC.

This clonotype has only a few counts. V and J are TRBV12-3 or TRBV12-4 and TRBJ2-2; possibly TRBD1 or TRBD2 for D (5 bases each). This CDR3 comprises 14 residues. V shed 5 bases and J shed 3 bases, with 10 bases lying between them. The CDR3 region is CASSRDPDTGELFF. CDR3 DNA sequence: TGTGCCAGCAGTAGGGACCCAGACACCGGGGAGCTGTTTTTT.

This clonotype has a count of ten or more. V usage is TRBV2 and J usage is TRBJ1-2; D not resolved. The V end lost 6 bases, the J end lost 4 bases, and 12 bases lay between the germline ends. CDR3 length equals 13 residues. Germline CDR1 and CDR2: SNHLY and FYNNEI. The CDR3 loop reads CASRPSGVYGYTF. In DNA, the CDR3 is TGTGCCAGCAGACCATCTGGGGTCTATGGCTACACCTTC.

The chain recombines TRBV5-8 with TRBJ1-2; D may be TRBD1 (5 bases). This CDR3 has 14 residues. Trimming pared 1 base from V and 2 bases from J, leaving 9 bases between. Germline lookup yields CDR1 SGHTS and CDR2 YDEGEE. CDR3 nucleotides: TGTGCCAGCAGCTTGCTAGCAGGGAACTATGGCTACACCTTC. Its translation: CASSLLAGNYGYTF.

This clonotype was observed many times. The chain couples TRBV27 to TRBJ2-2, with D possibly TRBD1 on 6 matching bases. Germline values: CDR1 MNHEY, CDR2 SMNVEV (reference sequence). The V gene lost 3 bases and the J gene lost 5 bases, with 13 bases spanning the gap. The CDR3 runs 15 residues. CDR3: CASSLKGQGTGELFF. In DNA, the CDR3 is TGTGCCAGCAGTTTGAAGGGCCAGGGGACCGGGGAGCTGTTTTTT.

CDR3 coding DNA: TGTGCCAGTAGTATAGATCTATACTTGGGGGTCCTGAACACCGGGGAGCTGTTTTTT. Translated: CASSIDLYLGVLNTGELFF. The chain uses TRBV19 and TRBJ2-2; perhaps D is TRBD1 or TRBD2 (5 bases each). The CDR3 is made up of 19 amino acids. From germline, CDR1 is LNHDA and CDR2 SQIVND (reference sequence). Trimming left V 0 bases short and J 1 base short, with 18 bases between.

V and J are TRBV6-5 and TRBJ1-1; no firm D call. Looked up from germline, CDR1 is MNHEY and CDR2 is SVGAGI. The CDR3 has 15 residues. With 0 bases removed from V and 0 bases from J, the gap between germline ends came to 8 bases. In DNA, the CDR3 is TGTGCCAGCAGTTACTCCACAGCCCTGAACACTGAAGCTTTCTTT. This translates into CASSYSTALNTEAFF.

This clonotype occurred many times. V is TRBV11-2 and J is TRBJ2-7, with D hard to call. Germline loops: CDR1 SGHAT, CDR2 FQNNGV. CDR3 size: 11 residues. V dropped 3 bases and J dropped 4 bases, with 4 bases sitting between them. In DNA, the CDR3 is TGTGCCAGCAGCTTCCTTTACGAGCAGTACTTC. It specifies CASSFLYEQYF.

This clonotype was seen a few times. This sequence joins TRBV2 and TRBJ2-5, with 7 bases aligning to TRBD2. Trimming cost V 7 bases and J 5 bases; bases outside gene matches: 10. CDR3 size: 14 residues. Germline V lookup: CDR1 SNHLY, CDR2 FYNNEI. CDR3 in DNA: TGTGCCAGCATGTGGGCGGGAGAGGAGGAGACCCAGTACTTC. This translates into CASMWAGEEETQYF.

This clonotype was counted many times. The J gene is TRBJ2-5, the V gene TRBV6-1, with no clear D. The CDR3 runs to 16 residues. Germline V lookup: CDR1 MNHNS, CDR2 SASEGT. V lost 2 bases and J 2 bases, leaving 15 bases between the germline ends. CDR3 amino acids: CASSESKWPLQETQYF. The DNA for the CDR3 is TGTGCCAGCAGTGAATCGAAGTGGCCCTTACAAGAGACCCAGTACTTC.

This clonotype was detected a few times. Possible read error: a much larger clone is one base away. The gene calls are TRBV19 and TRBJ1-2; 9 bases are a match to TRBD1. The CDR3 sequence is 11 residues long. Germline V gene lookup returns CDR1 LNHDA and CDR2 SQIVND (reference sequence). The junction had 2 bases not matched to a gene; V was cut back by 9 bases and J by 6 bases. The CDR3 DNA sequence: TGTGCCAGCGGGACAGGGAATGGCTACACCTTC. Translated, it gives CASGTGNGYTF. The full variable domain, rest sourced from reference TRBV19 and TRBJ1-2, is DGGITQSPKYLFRKEGQNVTLSCEQNLNHDAMYWYRQDPGQGLRLIYYSQIVNDFQKGDIAEGYSVSREKKESFPLTVTSAQKNPTAFYLCASGTGNGYTFGSGTRLTVV.

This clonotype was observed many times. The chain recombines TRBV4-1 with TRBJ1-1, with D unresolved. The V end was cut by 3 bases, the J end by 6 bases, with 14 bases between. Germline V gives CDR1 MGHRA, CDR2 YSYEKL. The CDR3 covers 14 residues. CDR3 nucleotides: TGCGCCAGCAGCCACAAGGCTCGGAGCGCTGAAGCTTTCTTT. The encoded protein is CASSHKARSAEAFF.